The rows below give T cell receptor beta chains drawn from one sample of a study of control samples from healthy donors and cancer patients. TCRdb's copy holds only in-frame clones and misses some; the assay was immunoSEQ multiplex PCR. The top ten clones hold 20% to 25% of a sample with 20,000 to 25,000 clones, around four fifths of them seen once. The sample consisted of PBMCs. These receptor sequences come from a man aged 55 to 69 with colorectal cancer. Each CDR3 is given with its conserved first and last residue. D genes are given only for firm matches. The listing skips clone size in some rows; elsewhere it reads once, few, many or a size class.

clone size: -; CDR3 length: 15; V gene: TRBV19; J gene: TRBJ1-5; D gene: -; CDR3 DNA: TGTGCCAGTAGTATAGAGGACGGTAGCAATCAGCCCCAGCATTTT; CDR3 protein: CASSIEDGSNQPQHF
clone size: -; CDR3 length: 14; V gene: TRBV4-1; J gene: TRBJ2-7; D gene: -; CDR3 DNA: TGCGCCAGCAGCCCGAGGGAGAAGGTCCACGAGCAGTACTTC; CDR3 protein: CASSPREKVHEQYF
clone size: -; CDR3 length: 13; V gene: TRBV5-6; J gene: TRBJ2-2; D gene: -; CDR3 DNA: TGTGCCAGCAGCCAGCTAAACACCGGGGAGCTGTTTTTT; CDR3 protein: CASSQLNTGELFF
clone size: -; CDR3 length: 15; V gene: TRBV9; J gene: TRBJ1-5; D gene: -; CDR3 DNA: TGTGCCAGCAGCGTAGGAGGGGCAGACAATCAGCCCCAGCATTTT; CDR3 protein: CASSVGGADNQPQHF
clone size: -; CDR3 length: 13; V gene: TRBV7-2; J gene: TRBJ2-2; D gene: -; CDR3 DNA: TGTGCCAGCAGCTCGTACGGCACCGGGGAGCTGTTTTTT; CDR3 protein: CASSSYGTGELFF
clone size: -; CDR3 length: 13; V gene: TRBV12-3/TRBV12-4; J gene: TRBJ1-1; D gene: -; CDR3 DNA: TGTGCCAGCAGTTTGAGTGGGGCCACTGAAGCTTTCTTT; CDR3 protein: CASSLSGATEAFF
clone size: -; CDR3 length: 14; V gene: TRBV7-2; J gene: TRBJ2-4; D gene: -; CDR3 DNA: TGTGCCAGCAGCTTAAGTGTGGGCGAAAACATTCAGTACTTC; CDR3 protein: CASSLSVGENIQYF
clone size: -; CDR3 length: 16; V gene: TRBV3-1/TRBV3-2; J gene: TRBJ1-1; D gene: -; CDR3 DNA: TGTGCCAGCAGCCCAAGCCAGGAACGGGATAACACTGAAGCTTTCTTT; CDR3 protein: CASSPSQERDNTEAFF
clone size: -; CDR3 length: 15; V gene: TRBV5-4; J gene: TRBJ1-1; D gene: -; CDR3 DNA: TGTGCCAGCAGCTTAGGAGGGGACACGTACACTGAAGCTTTCTTT; CDR3 protein: CASSLGGDTYTEAFF
clone size: -; CDR3 length: 14; V gene: TRBV5-1; J gene: TRBJ1-2; D gene: TRBD1; CDR3 DNA: TGCGCCAGCAGCTTGACAGGGGGCAGCTATGGCTACACCTTC; CDR3 protein: CASSLTGGSYGYTF
clone size: few; CDR3 length: 17; V gene: TRBV18; J gene: TRBJ1-4; D gene: -; CDR3 DNA: TGTGCCAGCTCACCCCAAGCCTCCACCGGGGGGAATGAAAAACTGTTTTTT; CDR3 protein: CASSPQASTGGNEKLFF
clone size: -; CDR3 length: 15; V gene: TRBV6-6; J gene: TRBJ1-5; D gene: TRBD1; CDR3 DNA: TGTGCCAGCAGGGGACAGGGGATCGCTCATCAGCCCCAGCATTTT; CDR3 protein: CASRGQGIAHQPQHF
clone size: -; CDR3 length: 14; V gene: TRBV5-1; J gene: TRBJ2-3; D gene: -; CDR3 DNA: TGCGCCAGCAGCTCTTATCAGGGGACAGATACGCAGTATTTT; CDR3 protein: CASSSYQGTDTQYF
clone size: -; CDR3 length: 14; V gene: TRBV19; J gene: TRBJ1-5; D gene: -; CDR3 DNA: TGTGCCAGTAGTATAGATCTGAGCAATCAGCCCCAGCATTTT; CDR3 protein: CASSIDLSNQPQHF
clone size: -; CDR3 length: 12; V gene: TRBV2; J gene: TRBJ1-1; D gene: -; CDR3 DNA: TGTGCCAGCAGTGAAGGAGGCTCCTGGGCTTTCTTT; CDR3 protein: CASSEGGSWAFF
clone size: -; CDR3 length: 12; V gene: TRBV30; J gene: TRBJ2-2; D gene: -; CDR3 DNA: TGTGCCTGGAGTGTACAATACGGGGAGCTGTTTTTT; CDR3 protein: CAWSVQYGELFF
clone size: -; CDR3 length: 12; V gene: TRBV29-1; J gene: TRBJ1-2; D gene: -; CDR3 DNA: TGCAGCGTTGGGGGGGCTAACTATGGCTACACCTTC; CDR3 protein: CSVGGANYGYTF
clone size: -; CDR3 length: 18; V gene: TRBV18; J gene: TRBJ2-3; D gene: TRBD2; CDR3 DNA: TGTGCCAGCTCACCTTCCAGGACTAGCGGGGGGACGGGAGATACGCAGTATTTT; CDR3 protein: CASSPSRTSGGTGDTQYF
clone size: -; CDR3 length: 13; V gene: TRBV10-1; J gene: TRBJ1-5; D gene: -; CDR3 DNA: TGCGCCAGCAGTGAGTCGGTGGATCAGCCCCAGCATTTT; CDR3 protein: CASSESVDQPQHF
clone size: -; CDR3 length: 14; V gene: TRBV24-1; J gene: TRBJ1-2; D gene: -; CDR3 DNA: TGTGCCACCAGTGATACGACAGGATACTATGGCTACACCTTC; CDR3 protein: CATSDTTGYYGYTF
clone size: -; CDR3 length: 14; V gene: TRBV7-9; J gene: TRBJ2-2; D gene: TRBD1; CDR3 DNA: TGTGCCAGCAGTCAGACAGGGGGCACCGGGGAGCTGTTTTTT; CDR3 protein: CASSQTGGTGELFF
clone size: -; CDR3 length: 12; V gene: TRBV12-3/TRBV12-4; J gene: TRBJ1-5; D gene: -; CDR3 DNA: TGTGCCAGCAGTTTAGCGCGACAGCCCCAGCATTTT; CDR3 protein: CASSLARQPQHF
clone size: once; CDR3 length: 14; V gene: TRBV5-4; J gene: TRBJ2-7; D gene: TRBD2; CDR3 DNA: TGTGCCAGCAGCTTCGAGCGGGGCTCCTACGAGCAGTACTTC; CDR3 protein: CASSFERGSYEQYF
clone size: -; CDR3 length: 12; V gene: TRBV3-1/TRBV3-2; J gene: TRBJ2-7; D gene: -; CDR3 DNA: TGTGCCAGCAGCTCCAGCTCCTACGAGCAGTACTTC; CDR3 protein: CASSSSSYEQYF
clone size: once; CDR3 length: 15; V gene: TRBV7-2; J gene: TRBJ1-3; D gene: -; CDR3 DNA: TGTGCCAGCAGCCCTCAGGGTCTTGGATCTTTGACCATATATTTT; CDR3 protein: CASSPQGLGSLTIYF
clone size: -; CDR3 length: 18; V gene: TRBV18; J gene: TRBJ1-5; D gene: TRBD1; CDR3 DNA: TGTGCCAGCTCACCAAGGACAGGGGGAGATAATAGCAATCAGCCCCAGCATTTT; CDR3 protein: CASSPRTGGDNSNQPQHF
clone size: -; CDR3 length: 14; V gene: TRBV5-1; J gene: TRBJ2-7; D gene: -; CDR3 DNA: TGCGCCAGCAGCCTTAGGGGTGGGGTCAACGAGCAGTACTTC; CDR3 protein: CASSLRGGVNEQYF
clone size: -; CDR3 length: 13; V gene: TRBV9; J gene: TRBJ2-1; D gene: -; CDR3 DNA: TGTGCCAGCAGCGCGAGTACAGGGTACGAGCAGTTCTTC; CDR3 protein: CASSASTGYEQFF
clone size: -; CDR3 length: 15; V gene: TRBV3-1/TRBV3-2; J gene: TRBJ1-5; D gene: -; CDR3 DNA: TGTGCCAGCAGCCAAGGGACGGCTAGCAATCAGCCCCAGCATTTT; CDR3 protein: CASSQGTASNQPQHF
clone size: once; CDR3 length: 14; V gene: TRBV11-2; J gene: TRBJ1-4; D gene: -; CDR3 DNA: TGTGCCAGCAGCTTACGGAGGTCTAATGAAAAACTGTTTTTT; CDR3 protein: CASSLRRSNEKLFF
clone size: once; CDR3 length: 14; V gene: TRBV5-1; J gene: TRBJ2-7; D gene: TRBD1; CDR3 DNA: TGCGCCAGCAGCTTGGCGGGACAGACCTACGAGCAGTACTTC; CDR3 protein: CASSLAGQTYEQYF